Following are 9 T cell receptor beta chains from one sample sequenced in a study of long-term antiretroviral therapy in people with HIV. The run of the v3.0 immunoSEQ assay was at survey level. Here immunoSEQ multiplex PCR was the method, and the copy in TCRdb shows in-frame clones only, minus some. The sample yields tens of thousands of clones, approximately 86% seen once. The sequenced sample was unsorted PBMCs, obtained more than 4.3 years after starting antiretroviral therapy. The receptors here all came from a man aged 25 to 45 with HIV.

This clone is a singleton in its sample. This rearrangement joins TRBV6-5 to TRBJ1-5, with D possibly being TRBD1 (6 bases). This CDR3 has 15 amino acids. Per the germline V gene, CDR1 is MNHEY and CDR2 is SVGAGI. V lost 2 bases to trimming and J lost 4 bases, with 12 bases between them. The DNA of the CDR3 is TGTGCCAGCAGTTACGTCGGACAGACTAATCAGCCCCAGCATTTT. This gives the protein CASSYVGQTNQPQHF.

The chain recombines TRBV13 with TRBJ1-1; unclear D gene. Germline V gene lookup returns CDR1 PRHDT and CDR2 FYEKMQ (reference sequence). Trimming cost V 0 bases and J 1 base, with 6 bases left between them. CDR3 size: 14 residues. The CDR3 nucleotides read TGTGCCAGCAGCTTAGGGGGCGAGAACACTGAAGCTTTCTTT. Its translation: CASSLGGENTEAFF.

V and J are TRBV19 and TRBJ1-2, with TRBD1 matching over 8 bases. The V gene's germline CDR1 is LNHDA and CDR2 SQIVND (reference sequence). The CDR3 is 17 residues long. Germline trimming cut 3 bases from V and 0 bases from J; bases unmatched to any gene: 9. Here the CDR3 DNA reads TGTGCCAGTAGTATCAGGACAGGGAGTACCTCTAACTATGGCTACACCTTC. Translation: CASSIRTGSTSNYGYTF. The variable domain in full, completed from reference TRBV19 and TRBJ1-2, reads DGGITQSPKYLFRKEGQNVTLSCEQNLNHDAMYWYRQDPGQGLRLIYYSQIVNDFQKGDIAEGYSVSREKKESFPLTVTSAQKNPTAFYLCASSIRTGSTSNYGYTFGSGTRLTVV.

The J gene is TRBJ1-1, the V gene TRBV7-9; 7 bases fit TRBD1. With V trimmed by 3 bases and J by 5 bases, 12 bases remained unmatched. This CDR3 is 16 amino acids long. Germline-derived CDR1 and CDR2 are SEHNR and FQNEAQ (reference sequence). CDR3 region: CASSFRGQKPGTEAFF. The CDR3 DNA reads TGTGCCAGCAGCTTTAGGGGACAGAAACCGGGAACTGAAGCTTTCTTT.

The chain has TRBV6-1 and TRBJ2-7; D remains ambiguous. Germline loops: CDR1 MNHNS, CDR2 SASEGT. The CDR3 sequence is 14 residues long. Deletions cut 0 bases from V and 6 bases from J, with 12 bases between. CDR3 in amino acids: CASSEALLIGEQYF. CDR3 nucleotide sequence: TGTGCCAGCAGTGAAGCGCTTCTTATAGGCGAGCAGTACTTC.

The V and J genes are TRBV19 and TRBJ2-1; 8 bases agree with TRBD1. After removal of 4 bases from V and 8 bases from J, the junction contained 19 bases not matched to a gene. The CDR3 runs 18 residues. CDR1 LNHDA and CDR2 SQIVND come from the germline V gene (reference sequence). The CDR3 DNA follows: TGTGCCAGTAGTAGTCTTCTCCGGGACAGGACTTTTTGGGATGAGCAGTTCTTC. This sequence encodes CASSSLLRDRTFWDEQFF.

The chain combines TRBV5-1 with TRBJ2-4, with TRBD1 identical over 9 bases. Trimming cost V 3 bases and J 8 bases; bases outside gene matches: 3. The CDR3 is 13 residues long. Germline loops: CDR1 SGHRS, CDR2 YFSETQ. The CDR3 loop is CASSWDRADIQYF. CDR3 nucleotides: TGCGCCAGCAGCTGGGACAGGGCGGACATTCAGTACTTC.

The V call is TRBV18, the J call TRBJ2-3; 8 nucleotides line up with TRBD1. Unmatched junction bases numbered 2, after V lost 0 bases and J lost 0 bases. Germline CDR1 KGHSH, CDR2 LQKENI. This CDR3 is 16 amino acids long. Here the CDR3 reads CASSPPDRASTDTQYF. In DNA form, the CDR3 reads TGTGCCAGCTCACCACCGGACAGGGCCAGCACAGATACGCAGTATTTT. Supplemented by reference TRBV18 and TRBJ2-3, the full variable domain reads NAGVMQNPRHLVRRRGQEARLRCSPMKGHSHVYWYRQLPEEGLKFMVYLQKENIIDESGMPKERFSAEFPKEGPSILRIQQVVRGDSAAYFCASSPPDRASTDTQYFGPGTRLTVL.

The chain combines TRBV11-2 with TRBJ2-5, with 10 bases matching TRBD1. Trimming took 1 base from V and 5 from J; bases not matched to a gene: 4. The CDR3 contains 15 residues. CDR1 is SGHAT and CDR2 is FQNNGV in the germline V gene. CDR3 coding DNA: TGTGCCAGCAGCTTAGGGGACAGGGGTCGGGAGACCCAGTACTTC. Its protein product is CASSLGDRGRETQYF.